Listed here is a single T cell receptor beta chain. The antigen remains undetermined. The data were obtained in a study of cytomegalovirus exposure and HLA in healthy donors. For the study at large: Most genotyped donors, 75% to 85% of about 360, had Caucasian-associated genetic ancestry. Broader study findings: DRB1 showed the most TCR associations and HLA-C the fewest in a later analysis, as rates varied by HLA locus.

The CDR3 runs 15 residues. The V end lost 8 bases, the J end lost 7 bases, and 21 bases lay between the germline ends. Germline V gene lookup returns CDR1 SGHTA and CDR2 FQGTGA. Primers for the PCR totalled 60 Vbeta and 13 Jbeta. Sequenced by immunoSEQ multiplex PCR; TCRdb stores in-frame clones only, minus some. The data show about 160,000 clones, roughly 80% seen once. The TCR comes from a female donor in good health and CMV-seronegative. V is TRBV7-3 and J is TRBJ2-1; a possible D gene is TRBD2 (5 bases). Material: PBMCs. CDR3 loop: CASATTGILVNEQFF. The CDR3 DNA is TGTGCCAGCGCCACTACCGGGATTCTGGTAAATGAGCAGTTCTTC.